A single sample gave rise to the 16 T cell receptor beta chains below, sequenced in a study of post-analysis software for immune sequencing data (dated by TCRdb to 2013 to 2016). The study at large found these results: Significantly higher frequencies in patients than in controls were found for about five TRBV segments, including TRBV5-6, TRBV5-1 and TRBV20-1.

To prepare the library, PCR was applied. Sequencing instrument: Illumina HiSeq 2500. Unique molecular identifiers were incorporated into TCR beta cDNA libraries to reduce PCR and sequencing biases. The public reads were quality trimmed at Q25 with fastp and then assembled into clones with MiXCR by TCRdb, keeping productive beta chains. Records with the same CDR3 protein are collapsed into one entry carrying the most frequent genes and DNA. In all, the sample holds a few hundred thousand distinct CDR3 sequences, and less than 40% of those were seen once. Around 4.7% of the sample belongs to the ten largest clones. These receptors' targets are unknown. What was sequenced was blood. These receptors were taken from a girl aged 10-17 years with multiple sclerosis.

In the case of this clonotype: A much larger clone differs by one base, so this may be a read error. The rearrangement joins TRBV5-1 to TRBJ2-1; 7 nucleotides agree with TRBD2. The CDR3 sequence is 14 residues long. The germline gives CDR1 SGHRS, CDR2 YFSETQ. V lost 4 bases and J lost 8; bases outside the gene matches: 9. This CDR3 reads CASSPSGTLYEQFF. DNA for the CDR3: TGCGCCAGCAGCCCGAGCGGGACTCTCTATGAGCAGTTCTTC.

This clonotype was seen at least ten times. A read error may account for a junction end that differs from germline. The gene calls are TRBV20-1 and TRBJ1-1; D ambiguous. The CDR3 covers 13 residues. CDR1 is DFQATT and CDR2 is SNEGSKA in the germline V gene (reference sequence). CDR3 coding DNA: TGCAGCGCTAGAGATGGCAGAAACACTGAAGCTTTCTTT. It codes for CSARDGRNTEAFF.

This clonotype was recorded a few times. The CDR3 region is CSARAPGPEANEQFF. The CDR3 nucleotides are TGCAGTGCTAGAGCCCCCGGTCCGGAGGCCAATGAGCAGTTCTTC. The J gene is TRBJ2-1, the V gene TRBV20-1, with D tentatively TRBD2 (5 bases). Germline CDR1 is DFQATT and CDR2 is SNEGSKA (reference sequence). The CDR3 consists of 15 residues. V lost 1 base and J lost 6, with 16 bases in between.

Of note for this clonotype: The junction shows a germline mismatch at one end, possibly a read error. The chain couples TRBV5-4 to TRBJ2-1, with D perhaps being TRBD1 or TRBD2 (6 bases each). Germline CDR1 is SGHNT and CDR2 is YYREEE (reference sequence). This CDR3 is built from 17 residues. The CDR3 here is CASSSGGLSGSYNERFF. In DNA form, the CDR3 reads TGTGCCAGCAGCTCCGGGGGCCTAAGCGGCTCCTACAATGAGCGGTTCTTC.

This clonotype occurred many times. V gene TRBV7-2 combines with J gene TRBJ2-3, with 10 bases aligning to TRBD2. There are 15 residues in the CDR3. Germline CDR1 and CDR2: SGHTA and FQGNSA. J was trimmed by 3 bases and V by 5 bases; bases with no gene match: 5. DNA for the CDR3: TGTGCCAGCAGCGTTGAGCGGGGGGGGACAGATACGCAGTATTTT. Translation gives CASSVERGGTDTQYF. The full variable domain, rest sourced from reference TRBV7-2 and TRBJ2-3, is GAGVSQSPSNKVTEKGKDVELRCDPISGHTALYWYRQSLGQGLEFLIYFQGNSAPDKSGLPSDRFSAERTGGSVSTLTIQRTQQEDSAVYLCASSVERGGTDTQYFGPGTRLTVL.

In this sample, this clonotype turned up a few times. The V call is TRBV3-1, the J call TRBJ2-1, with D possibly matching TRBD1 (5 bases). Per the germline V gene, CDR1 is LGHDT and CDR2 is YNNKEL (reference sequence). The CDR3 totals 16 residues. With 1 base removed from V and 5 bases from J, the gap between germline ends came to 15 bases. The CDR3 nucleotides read TGTGCCAGCAGCCAAGCTTCGGTGGGGCATAACAATGAGCAGTTCTTC. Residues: CASSQASVGHNNEQFF.

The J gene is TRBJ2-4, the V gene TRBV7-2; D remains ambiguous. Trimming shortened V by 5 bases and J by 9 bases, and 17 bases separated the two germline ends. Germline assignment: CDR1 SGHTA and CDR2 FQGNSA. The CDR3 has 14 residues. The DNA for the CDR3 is TGTGCCAGCAGCCCGTCGGGTGCACCGACCATTCAGTACTTC. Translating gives CASSPSGAPTIQYF. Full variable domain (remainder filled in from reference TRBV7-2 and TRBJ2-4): GAGVSQSPSNKVTEKGKDVELRCDPISGHTALYWYRQSLGQGLEFLIYFQGNSAPDKSGLPSDRFSAERTGGSVSTLTIQRTQQEDSAVYLCASSPSGAPTIQYFGAGTRLSVL.

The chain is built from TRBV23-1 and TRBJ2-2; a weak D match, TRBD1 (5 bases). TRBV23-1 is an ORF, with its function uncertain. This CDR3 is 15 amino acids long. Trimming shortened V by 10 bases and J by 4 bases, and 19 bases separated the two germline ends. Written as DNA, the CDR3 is TGCGCCACCAAGGGTGGGGCCCGGAGCACCGGGGAGCTGTTTTTT. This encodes CATKGGARSTGELFF.

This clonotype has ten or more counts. The CDR3, as DNA: TGTGCCAGCTCACCACCGAACAGTGACTATGGCTACACCTTC. Residues: CASSPPNSDYGYTF. This chain connects TRBV18 to TRBJ1-2; the D is unclear. Trimming shortened V by 0 bases and J by 3 bases, and 8 bases separated the two germline ends. CDR3 size: 14 residues. CDR1 is KGHSH and CDR2 is LQKENI in the germline V gene.

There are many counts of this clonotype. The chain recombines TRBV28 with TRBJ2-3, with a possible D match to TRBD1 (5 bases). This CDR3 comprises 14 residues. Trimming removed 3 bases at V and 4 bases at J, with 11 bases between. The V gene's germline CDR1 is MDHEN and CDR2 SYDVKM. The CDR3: CASSFRLGADTQYF. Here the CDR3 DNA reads TGTGCCAGCAGTTTTAGATTAGGGGCAGATACGCAGTATTTT. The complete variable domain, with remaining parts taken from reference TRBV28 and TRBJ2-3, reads DVKVTQSSRYLVKRTGEKVFLECVQDMDHENMFWYRQDPGLGLRLIYFSYDVKMKEKGDIPEGYSVSREKKERFSLILESASTNQTSMYLCASSFRLGADTQYFGPGTRLTVL.

The CDR3 region has the DNA TGCAGCGTCGGCGGGACAGGAGGAACCTACGAGCAGTACTTC. This translates into CSVGGTGGTYEQYF. The V and J genes are TRBV29-1 and TRBJ2-7; TRBD1 matches at 8 bases. The CDR3 covers 14 residues. Germline assignment: CDR1 SQVTM and CDR2 ANQGSEA. Trimming at V came to 6 bases and at J to 2 bases, leaving 9 bases not matched to a gene.

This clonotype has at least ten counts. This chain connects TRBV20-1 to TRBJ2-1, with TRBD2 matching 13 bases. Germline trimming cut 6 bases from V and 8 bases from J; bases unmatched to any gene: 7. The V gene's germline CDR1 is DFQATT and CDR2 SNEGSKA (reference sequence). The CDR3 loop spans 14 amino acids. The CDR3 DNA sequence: TGCAGTGCCAGGGGACTAGCGGGATTAGATGAGCAGTTCTTC. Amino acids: CSARGLAGLDEQFF.

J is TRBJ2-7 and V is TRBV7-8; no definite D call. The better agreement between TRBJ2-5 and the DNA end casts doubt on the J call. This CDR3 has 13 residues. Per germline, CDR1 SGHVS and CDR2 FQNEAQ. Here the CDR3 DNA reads TGTGCCAGCAGTTTATCCAGGCTGGAGACCCAGTACTTC. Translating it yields CASSLSRLETQYF.

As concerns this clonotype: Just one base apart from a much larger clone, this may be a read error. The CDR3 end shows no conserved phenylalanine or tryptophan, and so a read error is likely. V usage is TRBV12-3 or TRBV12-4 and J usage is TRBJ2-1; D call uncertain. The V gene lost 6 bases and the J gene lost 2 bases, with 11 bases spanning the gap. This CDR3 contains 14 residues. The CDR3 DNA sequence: TGTGCCAGCAGCCACAGACGGCCCTACAATGAGCAGTTCGTC. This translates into CASSHRRPYNEQFV.

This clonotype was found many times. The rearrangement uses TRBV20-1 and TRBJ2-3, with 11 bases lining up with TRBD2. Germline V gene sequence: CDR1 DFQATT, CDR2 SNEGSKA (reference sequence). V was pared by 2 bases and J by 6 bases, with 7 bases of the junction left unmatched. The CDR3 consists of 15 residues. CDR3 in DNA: TGCAGTGCTAGAAGCGGGTCTAGCGGGAGGGATACGCAGTATTTT. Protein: CSARSGSSGRDTQYF.

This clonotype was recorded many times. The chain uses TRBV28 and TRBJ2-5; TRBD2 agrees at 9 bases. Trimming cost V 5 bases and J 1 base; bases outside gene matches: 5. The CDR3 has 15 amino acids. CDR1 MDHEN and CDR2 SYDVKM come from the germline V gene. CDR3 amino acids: CASSPIAGAQETQYF. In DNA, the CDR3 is TGTGCCAGCAGTCCAATAGCGGGGGCCCAAGAGACCCAGTACTTC.